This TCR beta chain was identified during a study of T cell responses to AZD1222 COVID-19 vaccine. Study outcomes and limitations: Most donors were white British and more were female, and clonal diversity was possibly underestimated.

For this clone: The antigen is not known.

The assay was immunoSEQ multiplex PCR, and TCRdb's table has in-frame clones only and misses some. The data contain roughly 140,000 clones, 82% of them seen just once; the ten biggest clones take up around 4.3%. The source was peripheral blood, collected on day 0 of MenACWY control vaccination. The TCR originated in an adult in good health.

The CDR3 DNA is TGTGCCAGAAGCTTGAGGACTAATGAAAAACTGTTTTTT. Translating gives CARSLRTNEKLFF. V and J are TRBV5-3 and TRBJ1-4; D not resolved. TRBV5-3 is recorded as an ORF, its role being uncertain. The germline V and J ends were trimmed by 1 base and 2 bases, with 3 bases remaining between them. The CDR3 consists of 13 residues.